This passage covers 18 T cell receptor beta chains from one sample sequenced in a study of blood T cell repertoires in COVID-19. Here immunoSEQ multiplex PCR was the method, and the copy in TCRdb shows in-frame clones only, minus some. The repertoire has approximately 110,000 clones, 80% to 90% of them found once; the top ten carry approximately 1.5%. The sample taken for sequencing was peripheral blood. Every receptor here comes from a man in his forties or fifties with acute or convalescent COVID-19.

This clone came up a few times. This chain uses TRBV2 with TRBJ1-5; 7 positions match TRBD1. Trimming at V came to 6 bases and at J to 5 bases, leaving 4 bases not matched to a gene. The CDR3 has 13 residues. Germline CDR1 reads SNHLY; CDR2 reads FYNNEI. Written as DNA, the CDR3 is TGTGCCAGCAGCGGACAGGATTATCAGCCCCAGCATTTT. Translated, it gives CASSGQDYQPQHF.

This clone was seen once. The chain combines TRBV27 with TRBJ1-5, with TRBD1 identical over 10 bases. The CDR3 runs 14 residues. CDR1 and CDR2 from the germline V gene are MNHEY and SMNVEV (reference sequence). Trimming took 6 bases from V and 7 from J; bases not matched to a gene: 6. DNA of the CDR3: TGTGCCAGCAGCCAGACAGGGGGCTGGCAGCCCCAGCATTTT. Translating it yields CASSQTGGWQPQHF.

The rearrangement joins TRBV7-3 to TRBJ2-2; possible D gene TRBD2, 5 bases. The germline V and J ends were trimmed by 5 bases and 6 bases, with 13 bases remaining between them. The CDR3 runs to 14 residues. Germline CDR1 is SGHTA and CDR2 is FQGTGA. As DNA, the CDR3 is TGTGCCAGCAGCCCCAGGACTGGAGCCGGGGAGCTGTTTTTT. Translated, it gives CASSPRTGAGELFF.

The rearrangement uses TRBV11-2 and TRBJ2-1; 7 bases are shared with TRBD1. This CDR3 is 12 amino acids long. With V trimmed by 6 bases and J by 8 bases, 4 bases remained unmatched. CDR1 and CDR2 (germline): SGHAT, FQNNGV. The CDR3 DNA follows: TGTGCCAGCAGTCTACAGGGGTATGAGCAGTTCTTC. Translation gives CASSLQGYEQFF.

V and J are TRBV6-8 and TRBJ2-3; D is perhaps TRBD1 (5 bases). The CDR3 has 16 residues. The ends were cut back, 6 bases at V and 0 bases at J, with 16 bases in the middle. Per the germline V gene, CDR1 is MNHGY and CDR2 is SAAAGT. The CDR3 spells CASRSHRFPSTDTQYF. The CDR3 bases are TGTGCCAGCAGATCCCACAGGTTCCCCAGCACAGATACGCAGTATTTT.

The gene calls are TRBV10-3 and TRBJ2-1, with 10 bases fitting TRBD2. The CDR3 runs 13 residues. The germline gives CDR1 ENHRY, CDR2 SYGVKD. Germline trimming cut 5 bases from V and 7 bases from J; bases unmatched to any gene: 2. CDR3 DNA: TGTGCCATCAGTTCAGCGGGAGGGAATGAGCAGTTCTTC. Protein: CAISSAGGNEQFF.

This chain uses TRBV6-1 with TRBJ1-4; 8 nucleotides agree with TRBD1. Trimming removed 3 bases from V and 1 base from J; junction bases left unmatched: 1. The CDR3 covers 15 residues. Germline loops: CDR1 MNHNS, CDR2 SASEGT. This CDR3 is CASSDGQGTNEKLFF. The CDR3 nucleotides are TGTGCCAGCAGTGACGGACAGGGAACTAATGAAAAACTGTTTTTT.

The sample holds one count of this clone. The chain links TRBV6-1 to TRBJ2-5, with D possibly TRBD1 on 6 matching bases. V gave up 3 bases and J gave up 4 bases, with 12 bases separating them. This CDR3 is built from 14 residues. Germline V CDR1 and CDR2: MNHNS, SASEGT. The CDR3 DNA sequence: TGTGCCAGCAGTGACAGGGGAAGGGTAGAGACCCAGTACTTC. Its protein is CASSDRGRVETQYF.

V and J are TRBV3-1 (or the pseudogene TRBV3-2) and TRBJ1-2; D call uncertain. CDR3 length: 15 amino acids. The V gene's germline CDR1 is LGHDT and CDR2 YNNKEL (reference sequence). The V and J ends lost 2 bases and 7 bases respectively, with 17 bases between them. The CDR3 sequence is CASSQRNALTSGYTF. CDR3 nucleotides: TGTGCCAGCAGCCAAAGGAACGCGCTGACTAGTGGCTACACCTTC.

This chain joins TRBV5-1 and TRBJ2-5, with 11 bases that match TRBD2. The CDR3 covers 16 residues. Germline CDR1 reads SGHRS; CDR2 reads YFSETQ. The V segment lost 0 bases and the J segment 2 bases; nucleotides outside the gene matches: 3. For the CDR3, the DNA is TGCGCCAGCAGCTTGGTGGCTAGCGGGGGGCAAGAGACCCAGTACTTC. Translating it yields CASSLVASGGQETQYF.

The J gene is TRBJ2-7, the V gene TRBV14, with 9 positions matching TRBD1. The CDR3 is made up of 15 amino acids. After removal of 4 bases from V and 0 bases from J, the junction contained 4 bases not matched to a gene. Germline V gene sequence: CDR1 SGHDN, CDR2 FVKESK. The CDR3 DNA reads as TGTGCCAGCAGCCGCTTGGGACAGGGCTCCTACGAGCAGTACTTC. Protein: CASSRLGQGSYEQYF.

V usage is TRBV7-6 and J usage is TRBJ1-1; D might be TRBD1 (5 bases). Germline assignment: CDR1 SGHVS and CDR2 FNYEAQ. Trimming took 3 bases from V and 1 from J, leaving 6 bases between them. The CDR3 runs 13 residues. The CDR3: CASSLGQNTEAFF. The CDR3 DNA reads as TGTGCCAGCAGCTTGGGGCAGAACACTGAAGCTTTCTTT.

V usage is TRBV27 and J usage is TRBJ2-1; 10 nucleotides align to TRBD2. CDR3 size: 15 residues. Germline V gene sequence: CDR1 MNHEY, CDR2 SMNVEV (reference sequence). The V segment lost 6 bases and the J segment 0 bases; nucleotides outside the gene matches: 2. The CDR3 nucleotides read TGTGCCAGCAGCCGGACTAGCGGCTCCTACAATGAGCAGTTCTTC. Translation gives CASSRTSGSYNEQFF.

J is TRBJ2-3 and V is TRBV28; D gene unclear. This CDR3 has 12 residues. Trimming pared 6 bases from V and 7 bases from J, leaving 11 bases between. Germline-derived CDR1 and CDR2 are MDHEN and SYDVKM. CDR3 residues: CASSPLPHTQYF. The DNA of the CDR3 is TGTGCCAGCAGCCCCCTACCTCATACGCAGTATTTT.

J is TRBJ2-1 and V is TRBV6-5, with 7 bases identical to TRBD2. V shed 0 bases, J shed 4 bases, and the junction held 6 bases outside the gene matches. The CDR3 runs 16 residues. Germline CDR1 and CDR2: MNHEY and SVGAGI. Written as DNA, the CDR3 is TGTGCCAGCAGTTACTCGGGTGGGGGGGAATACAATGAGCAGTTCTTC. Its translation: CASSYSGGGEYNEQFF.

V is TRBV6-5 and J is TRBJ1-6; tentative D call: TRBD1 (5 bases). The V end was cut by 6 bases, the J end by 9 bases, with 12 bases between. This CDR3 is built from 13 residues. The germline V gene encodes CDR1 MNHEY and CDR2 SVGAGI. The CDR3 sequence is CASRDTGLSPLHF. The DNA of the CDR3 is TGTGCCAGCAGAGACACAGGTCTTTCACCCCTCCACTTT.

The chain is built from TRBV11-2 and TRBJ2-1, with 9 bases that match TRBD2. J lost 0 bases, V lost 1 base, and 10 bases had no gene match. The CDR3 extends over 19 amino acids. Germline-derived CDR1 and CDR2 are SGHAT and FQNNGV. The CDR3 coding sequence is TGTGCCAGCAGCTTAGGGTTTCTAGCGGGACCCCGCTCCTACAATGAGCAGTTCTTC. This translates into CASSLGFLAGPRSYNEQFF.

This sequence joins TRBV12-3 or TRBV12-4 and TRBJ1-2, with D unresolved. V lost 6 bases and J 8 bases, leaving 13 bases between the germline ends. The length of the CDR3 is 12 residues. The CDR3 reads CASRITAGGYTF. The DNA for the CDR3 is TGTGCCAGCAGAATCACAGCGGGGGGCTACACCTTC.